This TCR beta chain was profiled in a study of T-cell reconstitution after alpha-beta-depleted transplantation in children. This clonotype came up many times. This CDR3 is 16 amino acids long. The J segment lost 5 bases and the V segment lost 1 base, leaving 8 bases of the junction unmatched. Per germline, CDR1 SEHNR and CDR2 FQNEAQ (reference sequence). TCRbeta library construction was performed incorporating unique molecular identifiers. TCRdb fed the PCR reads into MiXCR, producing one record per CDR3 protein. Of around 580,000 distinct CDR3 sequences listed, more than 20% are singletons. The clonotype was recovered from a boy under two years old who had a stem cell transplant for acute myeloid leukemia, so the T cells may come from the graft donor. The V gene is TRBV7-9, the J gene TRBJ1-1; 9 nucleotides line up with TRBD1. Specimen: PBMCs, mostly from graft donor cells, collected 360 days after TCRalphabeta/CD19-depleted stem cell transplant. CDR3 protein: CASSLERGQGLTEAFF. DNA of the CDR3: TGTGCCAGCAGCTTAGAGAGGGGACAGGGCTTGACTGAAGCTTTCTTT.